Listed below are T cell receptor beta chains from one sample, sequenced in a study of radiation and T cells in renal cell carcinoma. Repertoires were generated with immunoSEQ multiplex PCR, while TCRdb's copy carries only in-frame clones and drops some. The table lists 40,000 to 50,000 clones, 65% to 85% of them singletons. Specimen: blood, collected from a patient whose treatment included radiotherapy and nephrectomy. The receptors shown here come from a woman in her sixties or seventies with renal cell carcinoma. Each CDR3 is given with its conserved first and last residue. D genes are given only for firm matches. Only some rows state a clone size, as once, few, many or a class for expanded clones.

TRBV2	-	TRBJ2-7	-	CASSDDGASLNYEQYF	TGTGCCAGCAGTGATGACGGAGCCAGTTTGAACTACGAGCAGTACTTC
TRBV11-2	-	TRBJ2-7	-	CASSPSRGTVSYEQYF	TGTGCCAGCAGCCCCAGTAGGGGGACGGTCTCCTACGAGCAGTACTTC
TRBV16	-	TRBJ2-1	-	CASSQSISDVSWFF	TGTGCCAGCAGCCAATCGATATCAGACGTGTCGTGGTTCTTC
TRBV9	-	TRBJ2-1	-	CASSLVGELRNEQFF	TGTGCCAGCAGCCTCGTGGGGGAGCTTCGAAATGAGCAGTTCTTC
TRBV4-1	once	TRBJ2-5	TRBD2	CASSQGGRGGVVETQYF	TGCGCCAGCAGCCAAGGGGGTCGGGGGGGCGTGGTAGAGACCCAGTACTTC
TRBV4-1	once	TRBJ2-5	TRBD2	CASSLAGTSGVLETQYF	TGCGCCAGCAGCTTGGCCGGGACTAGCGGGGTATTAGAGACCCAGTACTTC
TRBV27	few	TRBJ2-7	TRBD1	CASSPGQGGYEQYF	TGTGCCAGCAGTCCAGGACAGGGGGGATACGAGCAGTACTTC
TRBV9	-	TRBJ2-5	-	CASSGVAQETQYF	TGTGCCAGCAGCGGGGTGGCGCAAGAGACCCAGTACTTC
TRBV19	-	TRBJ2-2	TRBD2	CASRSSGGANTGELFF	TGTGCCAGTAGGAGTAGCGGGGGAGCGAACACCGGGGAGCTGTTTTTT
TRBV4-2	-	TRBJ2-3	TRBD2	CASSQLGLAGTDTQYF	TGTGCCAGCAGCCAACTCGGACTAGCGGGAACTGATACGCAGTATTTT
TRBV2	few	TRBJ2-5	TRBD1	CASSEGQAGKTQYF	TGTGCCAGCAGCGAGGGACAGGCCGGAAAGACCCAGTACTTC
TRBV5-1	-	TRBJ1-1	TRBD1	CASSLAKGTGLTEAFF	TGCGCCAGCAGCTTGGCCAAAGGGACAGGGCTTACTGAAGCTTTCTTT
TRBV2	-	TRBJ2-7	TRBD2	CASKLRLAVSIEGYEQYF	TGTGCCAGCAAGCTCCGACTAGCGGTCTCAATCGAAGGGTACGAGCAGTACTTC
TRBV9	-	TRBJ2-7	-	CASSVAVGRSYEQYF	TGTGCCAGCAGCGTAGCGGTAGGGCGCTCCTACGAGCAGTACTTC
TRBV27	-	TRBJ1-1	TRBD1	CASSLQGGNTEAFF	TGTGCCAGCAGTTTACAGGGGGGGAACACTGAAGCTTTCTTT
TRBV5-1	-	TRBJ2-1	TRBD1	CASSLGTGGVGEQFF	TGCGCCAGCAGCTTGGGGACAGGGGGTGTCGGTGAGCAGTTCTTC
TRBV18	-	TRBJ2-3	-	CASSSSGGDTQYF	TGTGCCAGCTCATCTTCAGGGGGGGATACGCAGTATTTT
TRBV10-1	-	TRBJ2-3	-	CASSARTTDTQYF	TGCGCCAGCAGTGCACGGACCACAGATACGCAGTATTTT
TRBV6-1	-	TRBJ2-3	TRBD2	CASSAALSSGRLRDTQYF	TGTGCCAGCAGTGCGGCCCTCTCTAGCGGGAGGCTGAGAGATACGCAGTATTTT
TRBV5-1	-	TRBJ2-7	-	CASSLLQPGSYEQYF	TGCGCCAGCAGCTTGCTACAACCAGGCTCCTACGAGCAGTACTTC
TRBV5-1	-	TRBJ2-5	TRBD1	CASSPGQGETQYF	TGCGCCAGCAGCCCAGGACAGGGGGAGACCCAGTACTTC
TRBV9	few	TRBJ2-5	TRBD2	CASSVGSLAGVETQYF	TGTGCCAGCAGCGTAGGATCGCTAGCGGGAGTAGAGACCCAGTACTTC
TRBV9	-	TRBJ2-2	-	CASSVAEGPTGELFF	TGTGCCAGCAGCGTAGCGGAGGGTCCTACCGGGGAGCTGTTTTTT
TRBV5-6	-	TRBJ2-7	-	CASSRGPPHISYEQYF	TGTGCCAGCAGCCGGGGACCGCCACATATATCCTACGAGCAGTACTTC
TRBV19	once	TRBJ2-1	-	CASSIAPGAYNEQFF	TGTGCCAGTAGTATAGCCCCGGGCGCCTACAATGAGCAGTTCTTC
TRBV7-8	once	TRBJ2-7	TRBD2	CASSTSGTSWYEQYF	TGTGCCAGCAGCACATCCGGGACTAGTTGGTACGAGCAGTACTTC
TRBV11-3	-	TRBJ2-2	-	CASSLAGYRVPPKAGELFF	TGTGCCAGCAGCTTAGCCGGGTACAGGGTACCCCCCAAAGCCGGGGAGCTGTTTTTT
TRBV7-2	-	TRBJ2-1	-	CASSEYNEQFF	TGTGCCAGCAGTGAATACAATGAGCAGTTCTTC
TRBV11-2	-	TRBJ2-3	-	CASSISRTDTQYF	TGTGCCAGCAGCATTTCCCGCACAGATACGCAGTATTTT
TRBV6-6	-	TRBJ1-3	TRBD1	CASRIPGGAGNTIYF	TGTGCCAGCAGGATCCCAGGGGGTGCTGGAAACACCATATATTTT
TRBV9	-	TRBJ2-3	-	CASSVEASFKVTQYF	TGTGCCAGCAGCGTAGAGGCAAGTTTTAAGGTTACGCAGTATTTT
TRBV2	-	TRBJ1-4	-	CASRLQVELFF	TGTGCCAGCCGCTTACAGGTAGAACTGTTTTTT
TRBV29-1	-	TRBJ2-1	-	CSVEKNEQFF	TGCAGCGTTGAGAAAAATGAGCAGTTCTTC
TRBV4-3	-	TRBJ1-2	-	CASSQDPRPNYGYTF	TGCGCCAGCAGCCAAGACCCCAGACCGAACTATGGCTACACCTTC
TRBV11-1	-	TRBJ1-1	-	CASSRMTNTEAFF	TGTGCCAGCAGCCGCATGACAAACACTGAAGCTTTCTTT
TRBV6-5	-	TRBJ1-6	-	CASSSPAGQNSPLHF	TGTGCCAGCAGCTCCCCGGCGGGCCAAAATTCACCCCTCCACTTT
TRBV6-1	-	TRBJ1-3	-	CASSEWGRRSSGNTIYF	TGTGCCAGCAGTGAGTGGGGCCGGCGGAGCTCTGGAAACACCATATATTTT
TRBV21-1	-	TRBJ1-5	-	CASSTGLGQWNQPQHF	TGTGCCAGCAGCACGGGCTTGGGACAGTGGAATCAGCCCCAGCATTTT
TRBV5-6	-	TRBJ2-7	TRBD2	CASSTGLAGRSEQYF	TGTGCCAGCAGCACCGGACTAGCGGGACGATCCGAGCAGTACTTC
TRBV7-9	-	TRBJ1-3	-	CASSLDFPTSGNTIYF	TGTGCCAGCAGCTTAGATTTTCCCACCTCTGGAAACACCATATATTTT
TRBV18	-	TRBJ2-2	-	CASSPPLGTGELFF	TGTGCCAGCTCACCACCGCTGGGGACCGGGGAGCTGTTTTTT
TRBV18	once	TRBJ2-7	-	CASSPPSPPYEQYF	TGTGCCAGCTCACCACCGTCACCACCCTACGAGCAGTACTTC
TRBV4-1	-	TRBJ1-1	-	CASSPWVGSGTEAFF	TGCGCCAGCAGCCCCTGGGTCGGTTCGGGCACTGAAGCTTTCTTT
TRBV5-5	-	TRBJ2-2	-	CASSLARAGELFF	TGTGCCAGCAGCTTGGCGAGGGCCGGGGAGCTGTTTTTT
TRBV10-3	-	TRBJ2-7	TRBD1	CATGRGQGYEQYF	TGTGCCACCGGAAGGGGGCAGGGGTACGAGCAGTACTTC
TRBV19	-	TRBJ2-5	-	CASSIRQLPMIKETQYF	TGTGCCAGTAGTATACGGCAACTCCCCATGATCAAAGAGACCCAGTACTTC
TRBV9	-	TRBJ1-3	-	CASSVAGLLPGNTIYF	TGTGCCAGCAGCGTAGCGGGCCTACTCCCTGGAAACACCATATATTTT
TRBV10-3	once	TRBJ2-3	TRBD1	CAIRTGGGTDTQYF	TGTGCCATCAGAACAGGGGGCGGCACAGATACGCAGTATTTT
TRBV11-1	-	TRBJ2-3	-	CASSLGRAAADTQYF	TGTGCCAGCAGCTTAGGCCGGGCAGCGGCAGATACGCAGTATTTT
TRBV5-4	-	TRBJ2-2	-	CASSSNPPNTGELFF	TGTGCCAGCAGCTCCAATCCACCGAACACCGGGGAGCTGTTTTTT
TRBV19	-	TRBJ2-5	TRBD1	CASSIGGTGGWETQYF	TGTGCCAGTAGTATAGGAGGGACAGGGGGCTGGGAGACCCAGTACTTC
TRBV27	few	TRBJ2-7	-	CASRDNHYEQYF	TGTGCCAGCAGGGACAACCACTACGAGCAGTACTTC
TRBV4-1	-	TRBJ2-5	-	CASSQGGRAETQYF	TGCGCCAGCAGCCAAGGGGGCAGGGCAGAGACCCAGTACTTC
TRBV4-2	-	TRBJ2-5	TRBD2	CASSQRAGGQETQYF	TGTGCCAGCAGCCAAAGAGCGGGGGGGCAGGAGACCCAGTACTTC
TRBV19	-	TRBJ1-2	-	CASSMWAPSGYTF	TGTGCCAGTAGTATGTGGGCACCTAGTGGCTACACCTTC
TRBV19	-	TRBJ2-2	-	CASSIGWNTGELFF	TGTGCCAGTAGTATCGGCTGGAACACCGGGGAGCTGTTTTTT
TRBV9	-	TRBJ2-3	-	CASSVRAGMTDTQYF	TGTGCCAGCAGCGTAAGAGCGGGTATGACAGATACGCAGTATTTT
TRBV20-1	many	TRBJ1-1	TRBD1	CSAIGTAEAFF	TGCAGTGCTATAGGGACAGCTGAAGCTTTCTTT
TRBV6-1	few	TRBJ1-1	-	CASSARRMNTEAFF	TGTGCCAGCAGTGCCCGACGGATGAACACTGAAGCTTTCTTT
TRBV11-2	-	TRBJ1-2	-	CASSLVSGGGYGYTF	TGTGCCAGCAGCTTAGTATCGGGGGGAGGCTATGGCTACACCTTC